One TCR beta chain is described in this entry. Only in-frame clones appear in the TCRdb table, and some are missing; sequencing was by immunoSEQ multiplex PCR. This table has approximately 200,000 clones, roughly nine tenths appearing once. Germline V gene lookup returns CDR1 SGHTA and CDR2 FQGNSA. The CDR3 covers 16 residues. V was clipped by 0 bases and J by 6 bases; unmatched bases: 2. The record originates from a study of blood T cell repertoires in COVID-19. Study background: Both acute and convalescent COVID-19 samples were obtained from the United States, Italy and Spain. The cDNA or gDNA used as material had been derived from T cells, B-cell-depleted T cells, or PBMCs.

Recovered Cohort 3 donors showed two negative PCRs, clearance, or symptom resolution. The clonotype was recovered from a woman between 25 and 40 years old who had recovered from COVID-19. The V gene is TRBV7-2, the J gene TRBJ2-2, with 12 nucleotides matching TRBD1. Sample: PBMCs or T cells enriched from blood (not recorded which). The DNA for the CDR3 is TGTGCCAGCAGCTTAGCTGGGACAGGGGGCGCCGGGGAGCTGTTTTTT. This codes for CASSLAGTGGAGELFF. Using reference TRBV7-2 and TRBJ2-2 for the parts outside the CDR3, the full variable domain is GAGVSQSPSNKVTEKGKDVELRCDPISGHTALYWYRQSLGQGLEFLIYFQGNSAPDKSGLPSDRFSAERTGGSVSTLTIQRTQQEDSAVYLCASSLAGTGGAGELFFGEGSRLTVL.